This T cell receptor beta chain was found in a study of blood T cells in healthy people across ages. Findings of the study overall: PBMCs went unsorted, and a conclusive naive versus antigen-experienced comparison was therefore prevented.

Germline V gene sequence: CDR1 MDHEN, CDR2 SYDVKM. The CDR3 is 15 residues long. Trimming at V came to 5 bases and at J to 8 bases, leaving 11 bases not matched to a gene. The second PCR ran about 6 to 11 cycles with a sample-barcoded 5' primer and J-beta primers. TCRdb passed the 5' RACE reads through MiXCR, listing each CDR3 protein once. The repertoire has some 1.4 million distinct CDR3 sequences, 40% to 50% of them found once; the top ten carry roughly 7.9%. The table lists this clonotype with a few counts. Its specificity is unknown. This TCR derives from a woman between 18 and 30 years old in good health. The V gene is TRBV28, the J gene TRBJ2-2; 7 bases line up with TRBD1. The sequenced sample was blood. The CDR3 DNA is TGTGCCAGCAGTATTTGGCAGGGGGTTCGAGGGGAGCTGTTTTTT. It specifies CASSIWQGVRGELFF.